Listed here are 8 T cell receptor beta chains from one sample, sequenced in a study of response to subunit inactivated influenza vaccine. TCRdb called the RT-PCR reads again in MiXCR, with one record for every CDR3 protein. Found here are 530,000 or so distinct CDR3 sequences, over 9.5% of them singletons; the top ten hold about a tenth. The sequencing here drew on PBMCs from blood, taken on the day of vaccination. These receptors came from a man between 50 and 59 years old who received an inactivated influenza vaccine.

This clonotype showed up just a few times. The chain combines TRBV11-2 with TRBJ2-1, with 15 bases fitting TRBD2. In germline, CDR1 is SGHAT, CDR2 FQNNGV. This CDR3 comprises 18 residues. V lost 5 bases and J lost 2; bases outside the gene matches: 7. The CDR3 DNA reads TGTGCCAGCAGCCAGCAGGGACTAGCGGGGGGAACCTACAATGAGCAGTTCTTC. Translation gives CASSQQGLAGGTYNEQFF. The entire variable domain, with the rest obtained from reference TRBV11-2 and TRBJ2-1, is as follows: EAGVAQSPRYKIIEKRQSVAFWCNPISGHATLYWYQQILGQGPKLLIQFQNNGVVDDSQLPKDRFSAERLKGVDSTLKIQPAKLEDSAVYLCASSQQGLAGGTYNEQFFGPGTRLTVL.

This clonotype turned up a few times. CDR3 region: CSAGTGAGGTQYF. In DNA, the CDR3 is TGCAGTGCCGGGACAGGGGCCGGGGGGACCCAGTACTTC. The J gene is TRBJ2-5, the V gene TRBV20-1; 10 nucleotides agree with TRBD1. Per the germline V gene, CDR1 is DFQATT and CDR2 is SNEGSKA (reference sequence). Trimming cost V 6 bases and J 7 bases; bases outside gene matches: 8. CDR3 size: 13 residues.

CDR3 protein: CSARGLAGNQETQYF. In DNA form, the CDR3 reads TGCAGTGCTAGAGGACTAGCGGGGAACCAAGAGACCCAGTACTTC. The chain carries TRBV20-1 and TRBJ2-5, with 11 bases aligning to TRBD2. From germline, CDR1 is DFQATT and CDR2 SNEGSKA (reference sequence). This CDR3 contains 15 residues. V gave up 1 base and J gave up 0 bases; unmatched junction bases: 1.

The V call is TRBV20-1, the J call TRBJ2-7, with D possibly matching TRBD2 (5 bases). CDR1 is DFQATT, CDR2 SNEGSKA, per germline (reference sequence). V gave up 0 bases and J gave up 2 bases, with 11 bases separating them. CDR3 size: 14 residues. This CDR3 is CSARDVDYPYEQYF. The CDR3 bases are TGCAGTGCTAGAGATGTTGACTACCCCTACGAGCAGTACTTC.

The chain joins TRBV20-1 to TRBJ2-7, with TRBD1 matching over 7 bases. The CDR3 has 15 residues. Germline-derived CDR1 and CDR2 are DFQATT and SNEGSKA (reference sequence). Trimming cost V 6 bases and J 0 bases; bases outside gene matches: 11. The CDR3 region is CSATNPRQGSYEQYF. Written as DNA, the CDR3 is TGCAGTGCAACCAACCCTAGACAGGGCTCCTACGAGCAGTACTTC.

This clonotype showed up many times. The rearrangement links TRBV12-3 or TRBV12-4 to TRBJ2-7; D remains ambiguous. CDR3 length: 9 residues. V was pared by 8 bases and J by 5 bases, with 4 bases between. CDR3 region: CASGNEQYF. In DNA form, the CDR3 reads TGTGCCAGCGGGAACGAGCAGTACTTC.

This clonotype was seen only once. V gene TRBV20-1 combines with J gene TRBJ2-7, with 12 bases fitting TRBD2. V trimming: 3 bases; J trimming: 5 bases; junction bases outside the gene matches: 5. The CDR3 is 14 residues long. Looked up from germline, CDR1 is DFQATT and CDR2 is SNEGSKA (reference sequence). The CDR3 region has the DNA TGCAGTGCTAGCCTAGCGGGAGGGAACCACGAGCAGTACTTC. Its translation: CSASLAGGNHEQYF.

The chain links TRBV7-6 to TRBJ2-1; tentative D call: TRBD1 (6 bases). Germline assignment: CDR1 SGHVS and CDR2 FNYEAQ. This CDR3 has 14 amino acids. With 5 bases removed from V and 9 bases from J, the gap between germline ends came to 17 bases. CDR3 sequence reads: CASSPSGWGREQFF. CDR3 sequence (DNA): TGTGCCAGCAGCCCCTCCGGTTGGGGGCGTGAGCAGTTCTTC.